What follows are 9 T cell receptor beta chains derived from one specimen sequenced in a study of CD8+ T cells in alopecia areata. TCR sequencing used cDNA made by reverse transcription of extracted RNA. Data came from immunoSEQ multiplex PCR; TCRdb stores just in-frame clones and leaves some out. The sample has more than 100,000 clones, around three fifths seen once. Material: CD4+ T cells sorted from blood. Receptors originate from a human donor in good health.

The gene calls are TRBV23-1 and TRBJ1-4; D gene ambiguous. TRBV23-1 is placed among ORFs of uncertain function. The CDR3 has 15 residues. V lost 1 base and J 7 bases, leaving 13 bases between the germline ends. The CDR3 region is CASSQWREWREKLFF. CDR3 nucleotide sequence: TGCGCCAGCAGTCAATGGCGAGAGTGGCGTGAAAAACTGTTTTTT.

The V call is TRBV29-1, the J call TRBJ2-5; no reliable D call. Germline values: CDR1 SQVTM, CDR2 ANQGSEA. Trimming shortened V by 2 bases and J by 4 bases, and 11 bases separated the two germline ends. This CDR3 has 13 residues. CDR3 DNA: TGCAGCGTTGAACCCGGTGCCGGAGAGACCCAGTACTTC. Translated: CSVEPGAGETQYF.

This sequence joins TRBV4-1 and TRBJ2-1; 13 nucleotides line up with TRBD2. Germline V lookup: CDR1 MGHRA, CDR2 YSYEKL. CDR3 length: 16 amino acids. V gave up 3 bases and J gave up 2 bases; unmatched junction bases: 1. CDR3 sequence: CASSQGTSGAYNEQFF. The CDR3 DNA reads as TGCGCCAGCAGCCAGGGGACTAGCGGGGCCTACAATGAGCAGTTCTTC.

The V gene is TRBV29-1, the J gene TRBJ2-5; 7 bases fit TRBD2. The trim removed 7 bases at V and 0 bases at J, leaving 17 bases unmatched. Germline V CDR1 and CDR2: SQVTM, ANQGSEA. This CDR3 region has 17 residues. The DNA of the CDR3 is TGCAGCGCCAGCCCTCCCAGGAGCGGGGACGACCAAGAGACCCAGTACTTC. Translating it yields CSASPPRSGDDQETQYF. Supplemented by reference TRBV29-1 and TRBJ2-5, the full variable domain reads SAVISQKPSRDICQRGTSLTIQCQVDSQVTMMFWYRQQPGQSLTLIATANQGSEATYESGFVIDKFPISRPNLTFSTLTVSNMSPEDSSIYLCSASPPRSGDDQETQYFGPGTRLLVL.

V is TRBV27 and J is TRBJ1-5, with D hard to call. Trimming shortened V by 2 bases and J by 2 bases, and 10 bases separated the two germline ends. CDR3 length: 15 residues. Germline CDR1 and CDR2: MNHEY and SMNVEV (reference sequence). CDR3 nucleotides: TGTGCCAGCAGTTTAAAGGTTTCGGGCAATCAGCCCCAGCATTTT. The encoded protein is CASSLKVSGNQPQHF.

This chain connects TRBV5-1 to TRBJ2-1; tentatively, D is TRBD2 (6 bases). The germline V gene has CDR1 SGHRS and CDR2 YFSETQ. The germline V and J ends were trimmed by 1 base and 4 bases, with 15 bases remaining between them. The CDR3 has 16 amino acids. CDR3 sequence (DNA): TGCGCCAGCAGCTTGTACGGTGTAGGAGGGTACAATGAGCAGTTCTTC. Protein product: CASSLYGVGGYNEQFF.

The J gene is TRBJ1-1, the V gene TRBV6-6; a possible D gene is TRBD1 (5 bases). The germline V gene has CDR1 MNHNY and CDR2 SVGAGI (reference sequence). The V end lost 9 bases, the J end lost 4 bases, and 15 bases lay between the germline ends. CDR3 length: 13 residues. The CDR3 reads CASKEGSGTEAFF. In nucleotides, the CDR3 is TGTGCCAGTAAAGAGGGGTCGGGCACTGAAGCTTTCTTT.

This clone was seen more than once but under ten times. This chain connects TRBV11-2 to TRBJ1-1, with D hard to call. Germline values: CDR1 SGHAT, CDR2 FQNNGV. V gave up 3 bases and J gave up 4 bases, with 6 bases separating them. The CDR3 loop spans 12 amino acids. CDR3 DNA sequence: TGTGCCAGCAGCTTTCTCAGCACTGAAGCTTTCTTT. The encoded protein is CASSFLSTEAFF.

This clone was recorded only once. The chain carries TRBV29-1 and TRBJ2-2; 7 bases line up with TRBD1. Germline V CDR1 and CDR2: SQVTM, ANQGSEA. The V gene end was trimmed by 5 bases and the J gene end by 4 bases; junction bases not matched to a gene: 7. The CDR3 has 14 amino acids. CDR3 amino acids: CSVQDRTGTGELFF. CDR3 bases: TGCAGCGTTCAGGACAGGACGGGCACCGGGGAGCTGTTTTTT.